This record looks at one T cell receptor (beta chain) sequence and its context. No cognate antigen has been identified for it. No base qualities exist here, and no much larger clone lies one base off it. This specimen comes from a study of vaccination and CD4 T cells after COVID-19 (dated by TCRdb to 2022 to 2024). Regarding the complete study: Every convalescent patient had a positive nasal swab PCR test for SARS-CoV-2, with mild disease in roughly 10 patients and severe disease in one. In control cultures, a CEFX viral epitope pool was used as positive control, an HIV-1 Nef peptide pool was used as negative control, or no peptide was added. The convalescent cohort included six males and four females, with two Hispanic individuals, seven Caucasians, two Asians and one multiracial person. In 10 COVID-19 convalescent patients and a handful of infection-naive healthy vaccine recipients, the spike-specific CD4+ TCR repertoire before mRNA vaccination was compared with the repertoire after mRNA vaccination. The cultures were stimulated with overlapping spike peptide pools from SARS-CoV-2 and from the common cold coronaviruses HCoV-NL63, HCoV-OC43 and HCoV-229E. Post-vaccine blood samples were obtained a median of roughly 75 days after the second vaccine dose, with a range of roughly 13 to 250 days. Participants received two doses of either the Pfizer-BioNTech BNT162b2 vaccine (n=8) or the Moderna mRNA-1273 vaccine (n=2). Post-COVID blood samples were collected from convalescent patients a median of about 92 days after diagnosis, with a range of about 30 to 180 days. Results the study describes overall, beyond this receptor: Among convalescent patients, a median about 90% of the SARS-CoV-2-reactive clones seen after vaccination appeared only after vaccination, which suggests priming specific to the vaccine. The number of convalescent patients in the study was relatively small, and the study did not examine early timepoints following natural infection. An increase in the median number of SARS-CoV-2-reactive clonotypes from approximately 23 after infection to 38 after vaccination was observed, but the change was not found to be significant. In convalescent patients, nearly all vaccine-specific clones (304 of 307) were found to be mono-reactive for SARS-CoV-2 spike rather than cross-reactive with common cold coronaviruses.

The treatment or condition label, as the study defines it: roughly 10-day PBMC culture with coronavirus spike peptide pools or control peptides (ViraFEST assay). The study used the ViraFEST assay, which expanded antigen-specific T cells with peptide pools and then identified expanded clonotypes by TCR sequencing. The convalescent patients' positive SARS-CoV-2 PCR tests were from March to December 2020, which was before the Alpha, Beta and Delta variants emerged in the United States. PBMCs were cultured at 1.5 million to 2.5 million per well in IMDM supplemented with approximately 5% human AB serum and 9 to 10 IU/ml IL-2, with approximately 10 ug/ml peptide pools added. Half of the culture medium was replaced with fresh IL-2-containing medium on days 3 and 7. After nine to eleven days of culture, CD4+ T cells were isolated by negative selection with the EasySep CD4+ T cell isolation kit. Ficoll-Paque Plus gradient centrifugation was used to isolate PBMCs from whole blood, and the isolated PBMCs were then either used fresh or cryopreserved at -140C. Culture conditions were generally each tested in triplicate wells.

The library was produced with PCR. TCR sequencing of DNA from cultured CD4+ T cells used the Oncomine TCR Beta short-read assay at the Johns Hopkins FTIC core. The QIAamp micro DNA kit was used to extract genomic DNA from the cultured CD4+ T cells. Oncomine TCR Beta libraries from cultured CD4+ T cells were pooled with unique dual indexes and sequenced on an Illumina iSeq 100. Processing in the source paper ran as follows. Non-productive sequences were removed, and CDR3s that did not start with C, did not end with F or W, or were shorter than 7 amino acids were discarded. Antigen-specific clonotypes were identified with the MANAFEST web application by comparing peptide-stimulated wells with reference and other culture wells. To be called positive, a clone needed an FDR below 0.05, an odds ratio above 5, and a productive frequency above 0.1% in at least two of three replicate wells. A clonotype counted as cross-reactive if it showed significant expansion both in the SARS-CoV-2 spike wells and in at least one common cold coronavirus spike condition. Similarity between CDR3 sequences was evaluated in R version 3.6.1 using Levenshtein distances (stringdist) and unrooted phylogenetic trees (ape). TCRdb handled the public reads itself, with Q25 trimming in fastp and clone calling in MiXCR, and kept productive beta chains. Here each entry gathers all rows of one CDR3 protein and keeps the most common genes and DNA. The V and J calls, along with clone size, are taken from TCRdb and not from the paper's own processing. This sample has about 16,000 distinct CDR3 sequences in its table, and about 51% of those were observed once. Of the sample, less than 20% is held by the ten largest clones.

CDR1 and CDR2 are drawn from the germline V gene: LGHNA, YSLEER. The CDR3 spans 16 residues, from the cysteine through the phenylalanine. Just the 48-base CDR3 DNA is kept, in frame starting at base 1. After removal of 4 bases from V and 2 bases from J, the junction retains 10 bases not matched to a gene. The sequence is built from TRBV4-3 and TRBJ2-7; 8 central bases correspond to TRBD1. The sample consisted of CD4+ T cells from blood, cultured in vitro, taken before SARS-CoV-2 vaccination. The sequence derives from a human donor who had recovered from COVID-19. The nucleotide sequence is TGCGCCAGCAGCCTATTAGCAGGGACAGGAGCCTACGAGCAGTACTTC. This yields the protein CASSLLAGTGAYEQYF.